Included here is one TCR beta chain sequence, with context. The repertoire was sequenced with immunoSEQ multiplex PCR; TCRdb's copy has only in-frame clones and lacks some. Of roughly 330,000 clones listed, about 83% are singletons. This record belongs to a study of blood T cell repertoires in COVID-19. Germline assignment: CDR1 SGHTA and CDR2 FQGNSA. There are 18 residues in the CDR3. Trimming left V 1 base short and J 2 bases short, with 15 bases between. The sequenced material came from peripheral blood. The receptor comes from a woman aged 45 to 65 with acute or convalescent COVID-19. The chain couples TRBV7-2 to TRBJ1-6; no definite D call. This CDR3 reads CASSLEGFEGPYNSPLHF. The CDR3 DNA is TGTGCCAGCAGCTTAGAAGGGTTTGAGGGCCCCTATAATTCACCCCTCCACTTT.